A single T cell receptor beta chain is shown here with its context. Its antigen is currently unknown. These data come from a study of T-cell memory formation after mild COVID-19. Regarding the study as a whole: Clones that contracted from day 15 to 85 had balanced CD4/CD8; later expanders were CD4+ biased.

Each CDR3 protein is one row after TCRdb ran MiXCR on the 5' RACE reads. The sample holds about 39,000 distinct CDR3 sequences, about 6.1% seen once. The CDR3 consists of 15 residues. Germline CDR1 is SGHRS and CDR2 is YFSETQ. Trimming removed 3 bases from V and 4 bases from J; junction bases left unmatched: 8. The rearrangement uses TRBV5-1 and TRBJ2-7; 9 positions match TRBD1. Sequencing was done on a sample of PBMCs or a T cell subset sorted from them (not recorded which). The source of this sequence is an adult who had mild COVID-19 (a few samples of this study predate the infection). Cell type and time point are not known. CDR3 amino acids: CASSSTGTGYYEQYF. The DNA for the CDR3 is TGCGCCAGCAGCTCCACCGGGACAGGGTATTACGAGCAGTACTTC.